A single sample gave rise to the 14 T cell receptor beta chains below, sequenced in a study of regulatory T cells in long-lasting Graves disease. Arm-PCR of CDR3 regions with iRepertoire HTBI primers generated TCR beta libraries. TCRdb reprocessed the multiplex PCR reads via MiXCR and lists one record per CDR3 protein. The sample shows around 460,000 distinct CDR3 sequences, roughly a fifth of them seen only once. The time point was: persistent/refractory GD, antithyroid drugs over 5 years with positive TRAb. The TCR library used RNA extracted from PBMCs. The sequences come from peripheral blood mononuclear cells (PBMCs), collected when the disease was refractory, from a patient treated with antithyroid drugs. These receptors were taken from a female donor with Graves disease.

This clonotype was recorded a few times. DNA of the CDR3: TGTGCCAGCAGGGCGGGAGGGGTCTACGAGCAGTACTTC. This translates into CASRAGGVYEQYF. The chain combines TRBV28 with TRBJ2-7; 9 bases map to TRBD2. The germline V gene has CDR1 MDHEN and CDR2 SYDVKM. The V gene end was trimmed by 6 bases and the J gene end by 3 bases; junction bases not matched to a gene: 3. This CDR3 has 13 residues.

This clonotype has a count of ten or more. The chain has TRBV20-1 and TRBJ2-7; D is perhaps TRBD2 (5 bases). Germline loops: CDR1 DFQATT, CDR2 SNEGSKA (reference sequence). Trimming pared 5 bases from V and 1 base from J, leaving 12 bases between. This CDR3 region has 13 residues. The CDR3 nucleotides read TGCAGTGCTTCCCAGCGGCGATCCTACGAGCAGTACTTC. Amino acids: CSASQRRSYEQYF.

The chain has TRBV3-1 and TRBJ1-4; TRBD1 agrees at 7 bases. This CDR3 has 16 residues. Germline V gene data show CDR1 as LGHDT and CDR2 as YNNKEL (reference sequence). With V trimmed by 3 bases and J by 5 bases, 9 bases remained unmatched. The CDR3 region has the DNA TGTGCCAGCAGCCACGACCTCAGGGGGAAGAATGAAAAACTGTTTTTT. Translation: CASSHDLRGKNEKLFF.

The chain combines TRBV5-6 with TRBJ1-2, with D tentatively TRBD1 (5 bases). The CDR3 is 14 residues long. V lost 1 base, J lost 2 bases, and 9 bases lay in between. Germline CDR1 reads SGHDT; CDR2 reads YYEEEE. CDR3 loop: CASSLMGVNYGYTF. The CDR3 bases are TGTGCCAGCAGCTTGATGGGGGTGAACTATGGCTACACCTTC.

In this sample, this clonotype turned up many times. The chain links TRBV11-2 to TRBJ2-7, with 11 bases identical to TRBD2. Germline trimming cut 0 bases from V and 0 bases from J; bases unmatched to any gene: 4. The germline CDR1 and CDR2 sequences are SGHAT and FQNNGV. The CDR3 spans 17 residues. The DNA of the CDR3 is TGTGCCAGCAGCTTAGAACTAGCGGGAGCCCTCTCCTACGAGCAGTACTTC. Translated, it gives CASSLELAGALSYEQYF. Full variable domain (missing parts from reference TRBV11-2 and TRBJ2-7): EAGVAQSPRYKIIEKRQSVAFWCNPISGHATLYWYQQILGQGPKLLIQFQNNGVVDDSQLPKDRFSAERLKGVDSTLKIQPAKLEDSAVYLCASSLELAGALSYEQYFGPGTRLTVT.

This clonotype was detected only a few times. The chain couples TRBV7-9 to TRBJ2-7; 14 bases agree with TRBD2. This CDR3 spans 16 amino acids. CDR1 and CDR2 (germline): SEHNR, FQNEAQ (reference sequence). With 5 bases clipped from V and 4 bases from J, the junction kept 7 bases outside the gene matches. The CDR3 reads CASSITTSGGAYEQYF. CDR3 nucleotide sequence: TGTGCCAGCAGCATAACGACTAGCGGGGGGGCATACGAGCAGTACTTC. Based on the CDR3 plus reference TRBV7-9 and TRBJ2-7, the full variable domain is DTGVSQNPRHKITKRGQNVTFRCDPISEHNRLYWYRQTLGQGPEFLTYFQNEAQLEKSRLLSDRFSAERPKGSFSTLEIQRTEQGDSAMYLCASSITTSGGAYEQYFGPGTRLTVT.

There are many counts of this clonotype. The chain links TRBV7-6 to TRBJ2-7, with D possibly being TRBD2 (5 bases). Deletions cut 5 bases from V and 7 bases from J, with 9 bases between. This CDR3 contains 11 residues. Germline assignment: CDR1 SGHVS and CDR2 FNYEAQ. CDR3 DNA: TGTGCCAGCAGCGATCCGGGGGAGCAGTACTTC. As protein: CASSDPGEQYF.

This clonotype was seen ten or more times. The chain couples TRBV19 to TRBJ1-5; TRBD1 agrees at 9 bases. The CDR3 totals 16 residues. Trimming removed 5 bases from V and 2 bases from J; junction bases left unmatched: 7. Germline V gives CDR1 LNHDA, CDR2 SQIVND (reference sequence). Here the CDR3 reads CASSPYRGQGNQPQHF. CDR3 DNA sequence: TGTGCCAGTAGTCCGTACAGGGGGCAGGGCAATCAGCCCCAGCATTTT.

Many counts were recorded for this clonotype. The chain uses TRBV25-1 and TRBJ1-1, with TRBD1 matching 7 bases. The CDR3 covers 18 residues. Germline V CDR1 and CDR2: MGHDK, SYGVNS. J was trimmed by 5 bases and V by 3 bases; bases with no gene match: 18. The CDR3 is CASSEGGSRRGRETEAFF. DNA of the CDR3: TGTGCCAGCAGTGAGGGAGGGTCTCGGAGGGGGCGAGAGACTGAAGCTTTCTTT. Full variable domain (remainder filled in from reference TRBV25-1 and TRBJ1-1): EADIYQTPRYLVIGTGKKITLECSQTMGHDKMYWYQQDPGMELHLIHYSYGVNSTEKGDLSSESTVSRIRTEHFPLTLESARPSHTSQYLCASSEGGSRRGRETEAFFGQGTRLTVV.

The sample holds many counts of this clonotype. V gene TRBV14 combines with J gene TRBJ1-4; D is perhaps TRBD1 (5 bases). In germline, CDR1 is SGHDN, CDR2 FVKESK. Trimming removed 4 bases from V and 7 bases from J, with 25 bases in between. The CDR3 has 18 amino acids. CDR3 region: CASSRVSFVAGSGEKLFF. DNA for the CDR3: TGTGCCAGCAGCCGGGTATCCTTCGTGGCAGGGAGCGGTGAAAAACTGTTTTTT. The full variable domain, with the rest looked up from reference TRBV14 and TRBJ1-4, is EAGVTQFPSHSVIEKGQTVTLRCDPISGHDNLYWYRRVMGKEIKFLLHFVKESKQDESGMPNNRFLAERTGGTYSTLKVQPAELEDSGVYFCASSRVSFVAGSGEKLFFGSGTQLSVL.

A few counts support this clonotype. V and J are TRBV6-2 or TRBV6-3 and TRBJ2-5; TRBD1 is a possible D gene (5 bases). The J call may be incorrect, as the DNA end agrees better with TRBJ2-1. The CDR3 runs 14 residues. Germline V gene data show CDR1 as MNHEY and CDR2 as SVGEGT. CDR3: CASSWTPTQGEQFF. In nucleotides, the CDR3 is TGTGCCAGCAGTTGGACCCCGACCCAGGGTGAGCAGTTCTTC.

The CDR3 DNA follows: TGTGCCAGCAGCTTCCCATTCCCGACTAGCGGGGACCAAGAGACCCAGTACTTC. Translating gives CASSFPFPTSGDQETQYF. This rearrangement joins TRBV7-9 to TRBJ2-5; 11 bases match TRBD2. With 3 bases clipped from V and 0 bases from J, the junction kept 9 bases outside the gene matches. The CDR3 spans 18 residues. Germline V lookup: CDR1 SEHNR, CDR2 FQNEAQ (reference sequence).

V is TRBV11-2 and J is TRBJ1-6; D is uncertain. CDR3 length: 15 residues. CDR1 and CDR2 from the germline V gene are SGHAT and FQNNGV. Between the trimmed V and J ends, which lost 3 bases and 2 bases, there was a span of 8 bases. CDR3 sequence (DNA): TGTGCCAGCAGCTTCGGCGGAACCTATAATTCACCCCTCCACTTT. Amino acid sequence: CASSFGGTYNSPLHF. Together with reference TRBV11-2 and TRBJ1-6, the CDR3 gives the full variable domain: EAGVAQSPRYKIIEKRQSVAFWCNPISGHATLYWYQQILGQGPKLLIQFQNNGVVDDSQLPKDRFSAERLKGVDSTLKIQPAKLEDSAVYLCASSFGGTYNSPLHFGNGTRLTVT.

This clonotype was detected many times. The chain has TRBV12-3 or TRBV12-4 and TRBJ2-5; 7 bases line up with TRBD1. There are 13 residues in the CDR3. V shed 4 bases, J shed 3 bases, and the junction held 2 bases outside the gene matches. CDR3 sequence: CASSWDSKETQYF. The CDR3 DNA reads TGTGCCAGCAGTTGGGACAGCAAAGAGACCCAGTACTTC.